The rows below give T cell receptor beta chains drawn from one sample of a study of shared clonotypes between healthy human individuals. Clones were sequenced by immunoSEQ multiplex PCR, and TCRdb holds only the in-frame ones, with some missing. The sample has 1.4 million to 1.5 million clones, approximately 97% seen once. Specimen: naive CD4+ T cells sorted from blood. The origin of the receptors is a young man in good health. Each CDR3 is given with its conserved first and last residue. A D gene is named only where the DNA matches it firmly. Not all rows give a size; the values are once, few, many and, for expanded clones, a class.

>.|TRBV5-1|TRBJ2-2|few
TGCGCCAGCGCGGGGGCAGGGCGGACCGGGGAGCTGTTTTTT
CASAGAGRTGELFF
>.|TRBV5-8|TRBJ1-5|.
TGTGCCAGCAGCTTACCGGATTCTGCGGGCAATCAGCCCCAGCATTTT
CASSLPDSAGNQPQHF
>TRBD2|TRBV27|TRBJ2-1|.
TGTGCCAGCAGTTTTGGGACTAGTATCGTGGGTGAGCAGTTCTTC
CASSFGTSIVGEQFF
>.|TRBV7-9|TRBJ1-5|.
TGTGCCAGCAGCTTAGGTAGTGATTGGACAGTTATCAATCAGCCCCAGCATTTT
CASSLGSDWTVINQPQHF
>.|TRBV27|TRBJ1-1|once
TGTGCCAGCAGTTCCCCTGACCGGGACATTGGGACTGAAGCTTTCTTT
CASSSPDRDIGTEAFF
>.|TRBV18|TRBJ2-7|once
TGTGCCAGCTCACCCTTACAGGGCTCCTACGAGCAGTACTTC
CASSPLQGSYEQYF
>.|TRBV9|TRBJ2-7|.
TGTGCCAGCAGCACCTTAGTAGGGGATAAGGGCGAGCAGTACTTC
CASSTLVGDKGEQYF
>TRBD1|TRBV7-9|TRBJ2-2|.
TGTGCCACCTACCCAGGGGGCGGAACCGGGGAGCTGTTTTTT
CATYPGGGTGELFF
>.|TRBV4-3|TRBJ1-1|once
TGCGCCAGCAGACGTGGACCGAACACTGAAGCTTTCTTT
CASRRGPNTEAFF
>.|TRBV25-1|TRBJ2-2|.
TGTGCCAGCCTCAGTCAGGGGAACACCGGGGAGCTGTTTTTT
CASLSQGNTGELFF
>.|TRBV28|TRBJ1-2|.
TGTGCCAGCAGTCCCGTGACAGAGCAATATGGCTACACCTTC
CASSPVTEQYGYTF
>TRBD1|TRBV5-5|TRBJ2-1|.
TGTGCCAGCAGCTTGGGCGACAGGGGACACAATGAGCAGTTCTTC
CASSLGDRGHNEQFF
>.|TRBV30|TRBJ2-3|.
TGTGCCTGGAGTGGTAGGGGCAAGAGTACGCAGTATTTT
CAWSGRGKSTQYF
>.|TRBV28|TRBJ2-5|.
TGTGCCAGCAGTTTGTGGGAGGGGGTAGAGACCCAGTACTTC
CASSLWEGVETQYF
>.|TRBV13|TRBJ2-7|.
TGTGCCACCCAGAGGACGGGGACCTACGAGCAGTACTTC
CATQRTGTYEQYF
>TRBD1|TRBV2|TRBJ1-4|.
TGTGCCAGCCGGGCCAGGGGGGTGGAAAAACTGTTTTTT
CASRARGVEKLFF
>TRBD1|TRBV4-3|TRBJ1-5|once
TGCGCCAGCAGCCCAGACAGGGGGAACAATCAGCCCCAGCATTTT
CASSPDRGNNQPQHF
>.|TRBV19|TRBJ1-5|.
TGTGCCAGTAGTATAAACGGTCAGAATCAGCCCCAGCATTTT
CASSINGQNQPQHF
>.|TRBV11-3|TRBJ2-2|.
TGTGCCAGCAGCCCGGACTATAACACCGGGGAGCTGTTTTTT
CASSPDYNTGELFF
>.|TRBV7-9|TRBJ1-1|.
TGTGCCAGCGATAGGGGATCGGACACTGAAGCTTTCTTT
CASDRGSDTEAFF
>.|TRBV5-1|TRBJ2-3|.
TGCGCCAGCAGCCGCCCCACAGATACGCAGTATTTT
CASSRPTDTQYF
>.|TRBV18|TRBJ2-7|.
TGTGCCAGCTCATCAAAAGGGTACGAGCAGTACTTC
CASSSKGYEQYF
>.|TRBV2|TRBJ2-1|.
TGTGCCAGCAGTGAAACGGATAGCTCCTACAATGAGCAGTTCTTC
CASSETDSSYNEQFF
>.|TRBV5-1|TRBJ2-3|.
TGCGCCAGCAGCTTGGGACTACTTCGAAATACGCAGTATTTT
CASSLGLLRNTQYF
>TRBD1|TRBV6-5|TRBJ2-7|.
TGTGCCAGCAGTAGCCCAGGGGGCGCTCACTACGAGCAGTACTTC
CASSSPGGAHYEQYF
>.|TRBV23-1|TRBJ1-1|.
TGCGCCAGCAGTCAATCGGAGACTGAAGCTTTCTTT
CASSQSETEAFF
>.|TRBV18|TRBJ2-5|.
TGTGCCAGCTCACCGCTGGACAGACAAGAGACCCAGTACTTC
CASSPLDRQETQYF
>.|TRBV15|TRBJ1-3|.
TGTGCCACCAGCAGAGACTCGCGGGCGTCTGGAAACACCATATATTTT
CATSRDSRASGNTIYF
>.|TRBV4-1|TRBJ1-1|once
TGCGCCAGCAGCCAAGGGGGGGACCGGGGAGCTTTCTTT
CASSQGGDRGAFF
>.|TRBV7-6|TRBJ2-3|.
TGTGCCAGCAGCTTAGCTCGGGGCGGCACAGATACGCAGTATTTT
CASSLARGGTDTQYF
>.|TRBV5-1|TRBJ1-2|.
TGCGCCAGCAGCTTGGGTCCCACTGGCTACACCTTC
CASSLGPTGYTF
>.|TRBV5-1|TRBJ2-2|.
TGCGCCACCTCGCGGGGCGCCGGGGAGCTGTTTTTT
CATSRGAGELFF
>TRBD2|TRBV6-5|TRBJ2-1|.
TGTGCCAGCAGTTATCCAGGCGGGAGTGAGCAGTTCTTC
CASSYPGGSEQFF
>.|TRBV5-4|TRBJ2-7|.
TGTGCCAGCACTCGCAGTGGATCCCTTCGCGAGCAGTACTTC
CASTRSGSLREQYF
>TRBD2|TRBV23-1|TRBJ2-5|.
TGCGCCAGCAGTCATCTTACTAGCGGGGCAGAACAAGAGACCCAGTACTTC
CASSHLTSGAEQETQYF